This T cell receptor (beta chain) was observed in a study of blood T cell repertoires in COVID-19. Across the whole study: T cells, B-cell-depleted T cells, or PBMCs provided the cDNA or gDNA that served as material.

In germline, CDR1 is SGHAT, CDR2 FQNNGV. CDR3 length: 13 residues. Trimming pared 3 bases from V and 8 bases from J, leaving 14 bases between. In the original workflow: Estimation of nucleated cell counts was performed using reference gene primer amplification. Method: immunoSEQ multiplex PCR; TCRdb's copy keeps in-frame clones and lacks some. For V, J and clone size, that table is used; D and trimming come from the DNA. The repertoire holds roughly 91,000 clones, with 84% as singletons. The chain employs TRBV11-2 and TRBJ2-7, with TRBD1 as a possible D gene (6 bases). Sequencing was performed on peripheral blood. The TCR comes from a man between 65 and 80 years old with active or convalescent COVID-19. The CDR3 nucleotides read TGTGCCAGCAGCTTGGCCCGAGACAGGCAGCAGTACTTC. It encodes CASSLARDRQQYF.